One and the same sample provided the 17 T cell receptor beta chains below, sequenced in a study of OX40 agonist ivuxolimab in advanced cancers. Some clones are missing from TCRdb's copy, which holds only in-frame ones; the method was immunoSEQ multiplex PCR. The table includes about 60,000 clones, roughly nine tenths detected once. The source was CD4+ or CD8+ T cells sorted from blood, collected in a trial of the OX40 agonist ivuxolimab. Source of these receptors: an adult with an advanced solid tumor such as melanoma, head and neck, liver or kidney cancer.

The chain has TRBV28 and TRBJ1-1, with TRBD1 as a possible D gene (6 bases). CDR3 size: 13 residues. The germline V gene has CDR1 MDHEN and CDR2 SYDVKM. V dropped 7 bases and J dropped 6 bases, with 15 bases sitting between them. The CDR3 is CASTNPTGSEAFF. CDR3 DNA: TGTGCCAGCACAAACCCCACAGGGTCTGAAGCTTTCTTT.

This rearrangement joins TRBV13 to TRBJ2-2, with 9 positions matching TRBD1. Germline loops: CDR1 PRHDT, CDR2 FYEKMQ (reference sequence). The V segment lost 5 bases and the J segment 6 bases; nucleotides outside the gene matches: 7. The CDR3 is 15 amino acids. CDR3 sequence: CASSPEGQGSGELFF. The CDR3 DNA is TGTGCCAGCAGCCCCGAGGGACAGGGATCCGGGGAGCTGTTTTTT.

The chain couples TRBV7-2 to TRBJ1-2; perhaps TRBD1 as D (5 bases). Germline lookup yields CDR1 SGHTA and CDR2 FQGNSA. Trimming took 4 bases from V and 4 from J, leaving 19 bases between them. The CDR3 runs 16 residues. CDR3 residues: CASSSWSGPGGYGYTF. CDR3 sequence (DNA): TGTGCCAGCAGCTCCTGGAGCGGCCCCGGGGGCTATGGCTACACCTTC.

The J gene is TRBJ2-1, the V gene TRBV6-4, with TRBD1 matching over 8 bases. CDR3 length: 13 amino acids. Trimming cost V 5 bases and J 8 bases; bases outside gene matches: 5. The germline V gene has CDR1 MRHNA and CDR2 SNTAGT. CDR3 nucleotide sequence: TGTGCCAGCAGTCAGGACAGGGATGATGAGCAGTTCTTC. This translates into CASSQDRDDEQFF.

This chain connects TRBV29-1 to TRBJ1-5; D gene uncertain. Trimming took off 3 bases at V and 2 bases at J, with 20 bases between the two ends. This CDR3 is built from 17 residues. Per germline, CDR1 SQVTM and CDR2 ANQGSEA. CDR3 in amino acids: CSVDMDPTTRGNQPQHF. The CDR3 coding sequence is TGCAGCGTTGATATGGACCCAACCACTCGAGGCAATCAGCCCCAGCATTTT.

A single count supports this clone. The chain has TRBV19 and TRBJ2-2; TRBD1 might be the D (6 bases). The V and J ends lost 6 bases and 3 bases respectively, with 11 bases between them. CDR1 LNHDA and CDR2 SQIVND come from the germline V gene (reference sequence). There are 14 residues in the CDR3. CDR3 coding DNA: TGTGCCAGTAGGACGGACAGCTACACCGGGGAGCTGTTTTTT. It translates to CASRTDSYTGELFF.

J is TRBJ2-5 and V is TRBV18, with TRBD1 matching over 9 bases. The J segment lost 3 bases and the V segment lost 5 bases, leaving 1 base of the junction unmatched. This CDR3 has 13 amino acids. Per the germline V gene, CDR1 is KGHSH and CDR2 is LQKENI. DNA of the CDR3: TGTGCCAGCTCAAGGGACAGGGAAGAGACCCAGTACTTC. Translated, it gives CASSRDREETQYF.

The sample holds one count of this clone. The chain uses TRBV27 and TRBJ2-1; 10 nucleotides align to TRBD2. The CDR3 totals 16 residues. After removal of 2 bases from V and 4 bases from J, the junction contained 5 bases not matched to a gene. Germline V gene sequence: CDR1 MNHEY, CDR2 SMNVEV (reference sequence). The CDR3, as DNA: TGTGCCAGCAGTTTAACAAGCGGGAGGGGGTACAATGAGCAGTTCTTC. Translated: CASSLTSGRGYNEQFF.

The chain couples TRBV6-5 to TRBJ1-4, with no clear D. Germline CDR1 MNHEY, CDR2 SVGAGI. There are 14 residues in the CDR3. Trimming took off 4 bases at V and 5 bases at J, with 11 bases between the two ends. The CDR3 bases are TGTGCCAGCAGTTCGGCCACAAGGAATGAAAAACTGTTTTTT. Its protein is CASSSATRNEKLFF.

The chain couples TRBV25-1 to TRBJ1-1, with unresolved D. Germline assignment: CDR1 MGHDK and CDR2 SYGVNS. CDR3 length equals 11 residues. Trimming removed 5 bases from V and 2 bases from J, with 3 bases in between. The CDR3 here is CASSLNTEAFF. The DNA for the CDR3 is TGTGCCAGCAGTCTTAACACTGAAGCTTTCTTT.

V and J are TRBV14 and TRBJ2-7, with D unclear. Germline lookup yields CDR1 SGHDN and CDR2 FVKESK. V dropped 1 base and J dropped 2 bases, with 12 bases sitting between them. This CDR3 contains 15 residues. CDR3 protein: CASSQGRHLAYEQYF. As DNA, the CDR3 is TGTGCCAGCAGCCAAGGGCGACACTTAGCCTACGAGCAGTACTTC.

The chain couples TRBV7-2 to TRBJ1-3; 7 positions match TRBD1. Trimming cost V 4 bases and J 2 bases; bases outside gene matches: 8. CDR1 is SGHTA, CDR2 FQGNSA, per germline. The CDR3 contains 16 residues. For the CDR3, the DNA is TGTGCCAGCAGCTCCACGACAGGGCAAACTGGAAACACCATATATTTT. As protein: CASSSTTGQTGNTIYF.

The chain carries TRBV28 and TRBJ2-7, with 11 positions matching TRBD2. CDR3 length: 15 amino acids. V lost 6 bases to trimming and J lost 5 bases; unmatched junction nucleotides: 9. Germline V gene lookup returns CDR1 MDHEN and CDR2 SYDVKM. The CDR3 here is CASSWASGRKDEQYF. The CDR3 bases are TGTGCCAGCAGCTGGGCTAGCGGGAGGAAGGACGAGCAGTACTTC.

This chain links TRBV5-1 with TRBJ1-2; the match to TRBD1 covers 8 bases. This CDR3 has 14 residues. V trimming: 4 bases; J trimming: 4 bases; junction bases outside the gene matches: 6. CDR1 is SGHRS, CDR2 YFSETQ, per germline. The CDR3 loop reads CASSVLQGGYGYTF. The CDR3 DNA is TGCGCCAGCAGCGTTTTACAGGGGGGCTATGGCTACACCTTC.

The J gene is TRBJ2-3, the V gene TRBV19; possible D gene TRBD2, 6 bases. CDR1 and CDR2 from the germline V gene are LNHDA and SQIVND (reference sequence). The ends were cut back, 3 bases at V and 2 bases at J, with 9 bases in the middle. The CDR3 totals 14 residues. CDR3 loop: CASSISSDTDTQYF. The DNA for the CDR3 is TGTGCCAGTAGTATCTCTAGCGACACAGATACGCAGTATTTT.

The J gene is TRBJ2-3, the V gene TRBV7-8, with 7 positions matching TRBD1. J was trimmed by 4 bases and V by 7 bases; bases with no gene match: 8. The CDR3 is 14 residues long. The germline V gene encodes CDR1 SGHVS and CDR2 FQNEAQ. CDR3 loop: CASKRDRVSDTQYF. CDR3 DNA sequence: TGTGCCAGCAAACGAGACAGGGTGTCAGATACGCAGTATTTT.

The chain links TRBV28 to TRBJ2-3; D perhaps matches TRBD2 (6 bases). The CDR3 is 16 amino acids. CDR1 MDHEN and CDR2 SYDVKM come from the germline V gene. Between the trimmed V and J ends, which lost 3 bases and 2 bases, there was a span of 15 bases. The CDR3 spells CASSFAGDFSTDTQYF. In DNA form, the CDR3 reads TGTGCCAGCAGTTTCGCCGGGGACTTCTCCACAGATACGCAGTATTTT.